The clone carrying this T cell receptor (beta chain) was observed a few times. Unique molecular identifiers were incorporated during preparation of the TCRbeta library. TCRdb analysed the PCR reads with MiXCR anew, one entry per CDR3 protein. The sample yields some 280,000 distinct CDR3 sequences, about 10% seen once. This specimen comes from a study of T-cell reconstitution after alpha-beta-depleted transplantation in children. V lost 4 bases, J lost 3 bases, and 17 bases lay in between. Germline CDR1 SGHRS, CDR2 YFSETQ. The CDR3 length is 16 residues. This receptor was identified in a human donor who donated a stem cell graft to a child with SCID. The sample here was PBMCs from the stem cell graft donor, taken from the stem cell graft. The genes are TRBV5-1 and TRBJ1-3; maybe TRBD1 (5 bases). The DNA of the CDR3 is TGCGCCAGCAGCGGGGGAAGCGGGGCTAATGGAAACACCATATATTTT. Protein: CASSGGSGANGNTIYF.